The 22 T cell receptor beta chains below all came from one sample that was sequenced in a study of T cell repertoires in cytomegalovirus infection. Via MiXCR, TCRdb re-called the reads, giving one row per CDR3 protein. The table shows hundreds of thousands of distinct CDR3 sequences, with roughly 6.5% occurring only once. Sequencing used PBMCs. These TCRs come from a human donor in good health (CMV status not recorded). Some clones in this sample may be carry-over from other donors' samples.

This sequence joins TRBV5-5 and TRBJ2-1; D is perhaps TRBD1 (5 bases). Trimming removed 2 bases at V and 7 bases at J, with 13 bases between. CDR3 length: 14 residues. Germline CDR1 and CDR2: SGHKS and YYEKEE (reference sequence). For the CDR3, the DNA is TGTGCCAGCAGCTTTTTATCAGGGTTGAATGAGCAGTTCTTC. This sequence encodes CASSFLSGLNEQFF. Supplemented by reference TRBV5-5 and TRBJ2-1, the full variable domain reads DAGVTQSPTHLIKTRGQQVTLRCSPISGHKSVSWYQQVLGQGPQFIFQYYEKEERGRGNFPDRFSARQFPNYSSELNVNALLLGDSALYLCASSFLSGLNEQFFGPGTRLTVL.

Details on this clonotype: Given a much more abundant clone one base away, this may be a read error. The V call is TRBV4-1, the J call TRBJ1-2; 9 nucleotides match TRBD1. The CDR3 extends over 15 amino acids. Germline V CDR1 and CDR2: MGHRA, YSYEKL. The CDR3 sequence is CTSSRGTGLGYGYTF. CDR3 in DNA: TGCACCAGCAGCCGGGGGACAGGGTTAGGTTATGGCTACACCTTC.

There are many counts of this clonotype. The CDR3 is CASSSSGGAVDTQYF. CDR3 nucleotide sequence: TGCGCCAGCAGCTCTAGCGGGGGGGCCGTAGATACGCAGTATTTT. The chain carries TRBV5-1 and TRBJ2-3, with 12 bases lining up with TRBD2. V was pared by 3 bases and J by 5 bases, with 4 bases of the junction left unmatched. Per the germline V gene, CDR1 is SGHRS and CDR2 is YFSETQ. The CDR3 covers 15 residues.

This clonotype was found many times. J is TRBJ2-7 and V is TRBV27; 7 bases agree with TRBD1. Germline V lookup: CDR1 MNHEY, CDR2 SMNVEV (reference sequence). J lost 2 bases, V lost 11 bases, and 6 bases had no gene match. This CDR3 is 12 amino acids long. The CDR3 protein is CACRDRAYEQYF. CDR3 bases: TGTGCCTGCCGGGACAGAGCCTACGAGCAGTACTTC.

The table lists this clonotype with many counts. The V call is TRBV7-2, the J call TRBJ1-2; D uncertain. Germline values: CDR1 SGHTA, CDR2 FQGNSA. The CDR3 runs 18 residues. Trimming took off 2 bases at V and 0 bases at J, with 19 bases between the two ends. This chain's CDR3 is CASSLFAPQTAANYGYTF. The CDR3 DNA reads TGTGCCAGCAGCTTATTCGCCCCTCAGACGGCCGCTAACTATGGCTACACCTTC.

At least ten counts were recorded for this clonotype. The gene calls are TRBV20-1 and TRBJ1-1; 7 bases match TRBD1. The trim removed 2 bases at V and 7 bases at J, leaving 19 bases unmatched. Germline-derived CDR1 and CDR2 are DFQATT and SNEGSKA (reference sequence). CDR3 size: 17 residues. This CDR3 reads CSARKPTGTDFSLEAFF. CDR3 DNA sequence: TGCAGTGCTAGAAAACCTACCGGGACAGATTTCTCCCTTGAAGCTTTCTTT.

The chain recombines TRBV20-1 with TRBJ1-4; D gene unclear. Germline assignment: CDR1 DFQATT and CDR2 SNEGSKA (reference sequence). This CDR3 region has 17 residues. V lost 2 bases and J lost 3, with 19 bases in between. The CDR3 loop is CSARQDSPLSPNEKLFF. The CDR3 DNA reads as TGCAGTGCTAGACAGGATTCGCCCTTAAGTCCTAATGAAAAACTGTTTTTT.

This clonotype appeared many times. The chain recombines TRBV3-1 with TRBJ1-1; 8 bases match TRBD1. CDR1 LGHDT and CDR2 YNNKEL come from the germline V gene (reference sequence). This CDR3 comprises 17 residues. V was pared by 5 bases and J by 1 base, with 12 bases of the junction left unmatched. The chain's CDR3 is CASSESDRVFTNTEAFF. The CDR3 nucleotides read TGTGCCAGCAGCGAATCGGACAGGGTCTTCACGAACACTGAAGCTTTCTTT.

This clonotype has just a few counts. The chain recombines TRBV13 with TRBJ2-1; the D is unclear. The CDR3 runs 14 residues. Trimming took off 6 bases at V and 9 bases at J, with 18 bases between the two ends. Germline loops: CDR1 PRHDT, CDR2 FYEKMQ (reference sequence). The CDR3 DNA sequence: TGTGCCAGCAGTAACTTCCTTCACGGGTTTGAGCAGTTCTTC. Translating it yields CASSNFLHGFEQFF.

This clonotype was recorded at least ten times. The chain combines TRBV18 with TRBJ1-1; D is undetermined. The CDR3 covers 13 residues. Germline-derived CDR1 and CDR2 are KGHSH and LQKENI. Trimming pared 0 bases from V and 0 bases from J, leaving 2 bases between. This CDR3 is CASSPPVNTEAFF. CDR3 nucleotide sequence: TGTGCCAGCTCACCACCAGTGAACACTGAAGCTTTCTTT.

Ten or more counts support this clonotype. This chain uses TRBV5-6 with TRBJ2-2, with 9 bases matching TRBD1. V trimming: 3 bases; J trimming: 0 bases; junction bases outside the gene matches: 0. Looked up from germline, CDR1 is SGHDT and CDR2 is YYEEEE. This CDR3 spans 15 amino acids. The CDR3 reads CASSWTGANTGELFF. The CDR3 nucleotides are TGTGCCAGCAGCTGGACAGGGGCGAACACCGGGGAGCTGTTTTTT.

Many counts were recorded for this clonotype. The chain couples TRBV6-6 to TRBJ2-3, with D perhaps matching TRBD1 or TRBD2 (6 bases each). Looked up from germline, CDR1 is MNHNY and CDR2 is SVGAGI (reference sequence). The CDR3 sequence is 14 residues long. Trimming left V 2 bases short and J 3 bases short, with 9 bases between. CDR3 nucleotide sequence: TGTGCCAGCAGTTACACGGGGGCGACAGATACGCAGTATTTT. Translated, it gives CASSYTGATDTQYF.

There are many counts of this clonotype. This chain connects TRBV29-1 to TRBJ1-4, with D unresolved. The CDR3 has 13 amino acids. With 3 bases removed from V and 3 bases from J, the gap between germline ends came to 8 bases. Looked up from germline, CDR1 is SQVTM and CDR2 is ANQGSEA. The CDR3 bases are TGCAGCGTTGATTCGGCGGCTAATGAAAAACTGTTTTTT. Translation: CSVDSAANEKLFF. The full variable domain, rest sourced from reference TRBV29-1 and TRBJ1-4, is SAVISQKPSRDICQRGTSLTIQCQVDSQVTMMFWYRQQPGQSLTLIATANQGSEATYESGFVIDKFPISRPNLTFSTLTVSNMSPEDSSIYLCSVDSAANEKLFFGSGTQLSVL.

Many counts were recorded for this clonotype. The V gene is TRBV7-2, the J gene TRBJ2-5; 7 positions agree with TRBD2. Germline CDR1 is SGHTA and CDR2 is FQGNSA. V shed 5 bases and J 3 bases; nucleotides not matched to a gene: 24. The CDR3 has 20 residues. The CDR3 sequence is CASSRTVAGRPVGKKETQYF. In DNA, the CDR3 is TGTGCCAGCAGCAGAACGGTAGCGGGTCGACCCGTGGGGAAAAAAGAGACCCAGTACTTC.

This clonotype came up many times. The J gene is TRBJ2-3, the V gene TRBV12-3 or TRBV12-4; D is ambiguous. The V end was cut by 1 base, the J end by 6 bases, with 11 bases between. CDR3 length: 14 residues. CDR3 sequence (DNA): TGTGCCAGCAGTTTAGGGAGTTCTGGGGATACGCAGTATTTT. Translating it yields CASSLGSSGDTQYF.

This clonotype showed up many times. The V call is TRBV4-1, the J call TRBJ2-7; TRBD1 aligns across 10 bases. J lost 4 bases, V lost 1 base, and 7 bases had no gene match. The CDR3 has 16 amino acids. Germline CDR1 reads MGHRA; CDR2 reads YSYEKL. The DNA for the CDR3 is TGCGCCAGCAGCCAAGCATGGGACAGGGGAACTTACGAGCAGTACTTC. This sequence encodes CASSQAWDRGTYEQYF.

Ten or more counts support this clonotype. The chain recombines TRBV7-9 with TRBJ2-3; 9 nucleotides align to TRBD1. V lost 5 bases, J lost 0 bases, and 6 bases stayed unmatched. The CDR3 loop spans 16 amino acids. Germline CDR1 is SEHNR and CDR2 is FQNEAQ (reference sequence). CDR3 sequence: CASSPATGGSTDTQYF. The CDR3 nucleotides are TGTGCCAGCAGCCCAGCGACAGGGGGTAGCACAGATACGCAGTATTTT.

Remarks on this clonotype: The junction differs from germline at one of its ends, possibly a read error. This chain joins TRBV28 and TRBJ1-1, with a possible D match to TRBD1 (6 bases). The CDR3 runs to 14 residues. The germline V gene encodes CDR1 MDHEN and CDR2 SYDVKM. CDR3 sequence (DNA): TGTGTCAGCATCAGGGGCGATTGGAACACTGAAGCTTTCTTT. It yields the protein CVSIRGDWNTEAFF.

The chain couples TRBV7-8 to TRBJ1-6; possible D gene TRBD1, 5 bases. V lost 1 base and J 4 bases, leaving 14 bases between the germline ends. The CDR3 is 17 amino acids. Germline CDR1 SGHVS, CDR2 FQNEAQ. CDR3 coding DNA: TGTGCCAGCAGCTTAGAGGGGAAGGGGATATATAATTCACCCCTCCACTTT. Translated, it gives CASSLEGKGIYNSPLHF.

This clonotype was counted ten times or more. The CDR3 here is CASGDRNTGELFF. The CDR3 DNA reads as TGTGCCAGCGGGGATCGGAACACCGGGGAGCTGTTTTTT. The J gene is TRBJ2-2, the V gene TRBV6-6; no clear D. V shed 8 bases and J shed 1 base, with 8 bases lying between them. Germline assignment: CDR1 MNHNY and CDR2 SVGAGI (reference sequence). The CDR3 contains 13 residues.

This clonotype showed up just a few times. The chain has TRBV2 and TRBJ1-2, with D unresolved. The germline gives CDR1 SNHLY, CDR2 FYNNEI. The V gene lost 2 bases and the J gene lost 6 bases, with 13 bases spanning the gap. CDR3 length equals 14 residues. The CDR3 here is CASSEILTVDGYTF. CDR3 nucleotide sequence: TGTGCCAGCAGTGAAATATTAACAGTAGATGGCTACACCTTC.

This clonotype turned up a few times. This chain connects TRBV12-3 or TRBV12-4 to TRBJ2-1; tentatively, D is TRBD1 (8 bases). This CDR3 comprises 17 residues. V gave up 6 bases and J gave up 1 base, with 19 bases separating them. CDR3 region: CASRNEQGGGSYNEQFF. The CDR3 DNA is TGTGCCAGCAGGAACGAACAGGGGGGAGGGTCCTACAATGAGCAGTTCTTC.